The 25 T cell receptor beta chains reported below all come from one sample, sequenced in a study of CD8+CD57+ T cells in acquired aplastic anemia (dated by TCRdb to between 2017 and 2018). Sequenced on an Illumina HiSeq 2000. Genomic DNA was used as template for profiling of TCR beta VDJ combinations and CDR3 sequences. TCRdb took the public reads, trimmed them with fastp at Q25, ran MiXCR for clone calling and kept in-frame beta chains. Here each entry gathers all rows of one CDR3 protein and keeps the most common genes and DNA. This sample comprises over 150,000 distinct CDR3 sequences, about 48% of them detected only once. 1.1% of the sample is in the top ten clones. The specimen was sorted CD4+, CD8+, or CD8+CD57+ T cells (not recorded which) from PBMCs. The receptors derive from a human donor in good health.

Many counts were recorded for this clonotype. This chain uses TRBV20-1 with TRBJ2-3; 7 bases agree with TRBD2. The CDR3 sequence is 11 residues long. Germline V gene data show CDR1 as DFQATT and CDR2 as SNEGSKA (reference sequence). The CDR3 nucleotides read TGCGGCACCGGCGGGGGAGATACGCAGTATTTT. This gives the protein CGTGGGDTQYF.

As to this clonotype: The junction departs from germline at one end; a sequencing error may be responsible. This chain links TRBV7-8 with TRBJ2-1; tentatively, D is TRBD1 (6 bases). This CDR3 has 14 residues. Germline CDR1 and CDR2: SGHVS and FQNEAQ. The chain's CDR3 is CASGFGTLYNERFF. CDR3 nucleotides: TGTGCCAGCGGCTTTGGGACACTATACAATGAGCGGTTCTTC.

This clonotype was seen repeatedly, ten times or more. This sequence joins TRBV4-1 and TRBJ2-7; 13 bases are shared with TRBD2. Germline CDR1 reads MGHRA; CDR2 reads YSYEKL. V lost 3 bases and J lost 4; bases outside the gene matches: 9. This CDR3 comprises 17 residues. As DNA, the CDR3 is TGCGCCAGCAGCCAGGGACTAGCGGGAAGTCGGCCTTACGAGCAGTACTTC. The encoded protein is CASSQGLAGSRPYEQYF.

This clonotype was counted many times. The chain links TRBV20-1 to TRBJ2-3; 12 nucleotides line up with TRBD2. J gave up 6 bases and V 5 bases, and 18 bases lay outside the gene matches. In germline, CDR1 is DFQATT, CDR2 SNEGSKA (reference sequence). The CDR3 length is 18 residues. The CDR3 region is CSAEGTFWTSGVIDTQYF. The CDR3 nucleotides read TGCAGTGCTGAAGGAACTTTTTGGACTAGCGGGGTGATCGATACGCAGTATTTT.

This chain joins TRBV20-1 and TRBJ2-5; 10 bases are a match to TRBD2. V dropped 2 bases and J dropped 4; count of bases not matched to a gene: 1. Germline CDR1 and CDR2: DFQATT and SNEGSKA (reference sequence). This CDR3 comprises 13 residues. The CDR3 DNA reads TGCAGTGCTAGACTAGCGGGAGTAGAGACCCAGTACTTC. It translates to CSARLAGVETQYF.

The CDR3 DNA follows: TGTGCCAGCCCTGTCCCAGGGAGGATGGGCTATGGCTACACCTTC. Protein: CASPVPGRMGYGYTF. J is TRBJ1-2 and V is TRBV25-1, with D maybe TRBD1 (5 bases). The CDR3 contains 15 residues. Germline CDR1 reads MGHDK; CDR2 reads SYGVNS. V was shortened by 8 bases and J by 4 bases, with 20 bases between the two germline ends.

This clonotype was seen a few times. The V and J genes are TRBV12-3 or TRBV12-4 and TRBJ2-4; no clear D gene. Trimming took off 11 bases at V and 0 bases at J, with 17 bases between the two ends. This CDR3 region has 15 residues. The CDR3 is CALHPGILAKNIQYF. The CDR3 region has the DNA TGTGCCCTACATCCAGGAATTCTAGCCAAAAACATTCAGTACTTC.

The chain links TRBV6-1 to TRBJ1-1, with unresolved D. The germline V and J ends were trimmed by 6 bases and 7 bases, with 15 bases remaining between them. This CDR3 contains 13 residues. Germline assignment: CDR1 MNHNS and CDR2 SASEGT. CDR3 region: CASSVARGREAFF. In DNA, the CDR3 is TGTGCCAGCAGCGTAGCGAGAGGACGTGAAGCTTTCTTT.

The chain links TRBV12-5 to TRBJ2-1, with 11 bases identical to TRBD2. The CDR3 is 19 amino acids. Germline V gene sequence: CDR1 LGHNT, CDR2 FRNRAP. V trimming: 7 bases; J trimming: 5 bases; junction bases outside the gene matches: 19. The CDR3 spells CASERNIAGGPSPNNEQFF. The CDR3 DNA is TGTGCTAGTGAAAGAAACATAGCGGGGGGGCCGTCCCCTAACAATGAGCAGTTCTTC.

Ten or more counts support this clonotype. This rearrangement joins TRBV4-1 to TRBJ1-2, with D maybe TRBD1 (5 bases). The germline gives CDR1 MGHRA, CDR2 YSYEKL. This CDR3 region has 18 residues. Trimming pared 0 bases from V and 4 bases from J, leaving 21 bases between. In DNA form, the CDR3 reads TGCGCCAGCAGCCAAGAGATCCGGGGCCGCCAAGGTAGCTATGGCTACACCTTC. The encoded protein is CASSQEIRGRQGSYGYTF.

This clonotype has just one count. The CDR3 sequence: CASSQVTGVGNTIYF. DNA of the CDR3: TGTGCCAGCAGCCAAGTGACAGGGGTTGGAAACACCATATATTTT. This sequence joins TRBV14 and TRBJ1-3; TRBD1 matches 8 bases. The CDR3 covers 15 residues. V was pared by 1 base and J by 3 bases, with 2 bases of the junction left unmatched. Germline lookup yields CDR1 SGHDN and CDR2 FVKESK. The variable domain in full, with the rest retrieved from reference TRBV14 and TRBJ1-3, is EAGVTQFPSHSVIEKGQTVTLRCDPISGHDNLYWYRRVMGKEIKFLLHFVKESKQDESGMPNNRFLAERTGGTYSTLKVQPAELEDSGVYFCASSQVTGVGNTIYFGEGSWLTVV.

This clonotype appeared once. The chain employs TRBV6-2 or TRBV6-3 and TRBJ1-6; TRBD1 aligns across 7 bases. Losses at the gene ends were 6 bases for V and 9 bases for J; bases not matched to a gene: 8. The CDR3 has 14 amino acids. Germline-derived CDR1 and CDR2 are MNHEY and SVGEGT. DNA for the CDR3: TGTGCCAGCAGCAGACAGGGTGTAGCTTCACCCCTCCACTTT. It encodes CASSRQGVASPLHF.

This clonotype was picked up many times. The chain combines TRBV7-2 with TRBJ1-2; D not certain. From germline, CDR1 is SGHTA and CDR2 FQGNSA. The CDR3 has 14 amino acids. Trimming shortened V by 4 bases and J by 3 bases, and 12 bases separated the two germline ends. The CDR3 nucleotides read TGTGCCAGCAGCTACCTTGGGAGCGACTATGGCTACACCTTC. Protein: CASSYLGSDYGYTF.

This clonotype occurred a few times. The chain combines TRBV28 with TRBJ2-5; 8 bases fit TRBD1. CDR3 length: 16 amino acids. J was trimmed by 5 bases and V by 4 bases; bases with no gene match: 12. From germline, CDR1 is MDHEN and CDR2 SYDVKM. DNA of the CDR3: TGTGCCAGCAGTTCAATTAACGACAGGGGATGGGAGACCCAGTACTTC. Translated, it gives CASSSINDRGWETQYF. The full variable domain, rest sourced from reference TRBV28 and TRBJ2-5, is DVKVTQSSRYLVKRTGEKVFLECVQDMDHENMFWYRQDPGLGLRLIYFSYDVKMKEKGDIPEGYSVSREKKERFSLILESASTNQTSMYLCASSSINDRGWETQYFGPGTRLLVL.

In this sample, this clonotype turned up a few times. The chain is built from TRBV18 and TRBJ2-7; D unclear. V lost 1 base and J lost 4, with 8 bases in between. This CDR3 spans 13 amino acids. CDR1 is KGHSH, CDR2 LQKENI, per germline. CDR3 sequence reads: CASSPRTLYEQYF. CDR3 sequence (DNA): TGTGCCAGCTCACCACGGACCCTTTACGAGCAGTACTTC. The whole variable domain, remainder taken from reference TRBV18 and TRBJ2-7, is NAGVMQNPRHLVRRRGQEARLRCSPMKGHSHVYWYRQLPEEGLKFMVYLQKENIIDESGMPKERFSAEFPKEGPSILRIQQVVRGDSAAYFCASSPRTLYEQYFGPGTRLTVT.

This clonotype was seen ten or more times. The chain employs TRBV6-1 and TRBJ2-6, with TRBD1 matching over 7 bases. This CDR3 has 17 residues. Germline-derived CDR1 and CDR2 are MNHNS and SASEGT. J was trimmed by 0 bases and V by 7 bases; bases with no gene match: 9. In nucleotides, the CDR3 is TGTGCCAGCACTGCGACAGGGAGTCCCTCTGGGGCCAACGTCCTGACTTTC. Protein sequence: CASTATGSPSGANVLTF.

For this clonotype: A much larger clone differs by one base, so this may be a read error. The gene calls are TRBV5-6 and TRBJ1-3; D perhaps matches TRBD1 (5 bases). CDR3 size: 16 residues. CDR1 and CDR2 (germline): SGHDT, YYEEEE. The CDR3 nucleotides read TGTGCCAGCGGCTTGACCTCGACAGCTTTTGGAAACACCATATATTTT. Protein product: CASGLTSTAFGNTIYF. The complete variable domain, with remaining parts taken from reference TRBV5-6 and TRBJ1-3, reads DAGVTQSPTHLIKTRGQQVTLRCSPKSGHDTVSWYQQALGQGPQFIFQYYEEEERQRGNFPDRFSGHQFPNYSSELNVNALLLGDSALYLCASGLTSTAFGNTIYFGEGSWLTVV.

The chain employs TRBV29-1 and TRBJ2-7; D is uncertain. The CDR3 runs 15 residues. CDR1 is SQVTM and CDR2 is ANQGSEA in the germline V gene. The CDR3 loop reads CRRISGDPGSYEQYF. The CDR3 DNA reads as TGCAGGCGGATATCGGGCGACCCTGGGTCCTACGAGCAGTACTTC.

This clonotype was seen many times. This chain links TRBV7-9 with TRBJ2-1; D may be TRBD1 (6 bases). The V end was cut by 1 base, the J end by 8 bases, with 18 bases between. Germline V gene data show CDR1 as SEHNR and CDR2 as FQNEAQ (reference sequence). The CDR3 has 16 amino acids. The CDR3 protein is CASSLGARGSLDEQFF. The CDR3 nucleotides are TGTGCCAGCAGCTTAGGGGCCAGGGGTTCTCTCGATGAGCAGTTCTTC.

This rearrangement joins TRBV5-1 to TRBJ2-7; no definite D call. With 0 bases removed from V and 7 bases from J, the gap between germline ends came to 14 bases. This CDR3 is built from 14 residues. Germline V gene sequence: CDR1 SGHRS, CDR2 YFSETQ. CDR3 in amino acids: CASSLGSALVEQYF. CDR3 DNA: TGCGCCAGCAGCTTGGGATCGGCCTTGGTGGAGCAGTACTTC.

This clonotype has more than one count but fewer than ten. This chain connects TRBV7-9 to TRBJ1-6; 11 bases match TRBD1. Germline loops: CDR1 SEHNR, CDR2 FQNEAQ (reference sequence). This CDR3 region has 14 residues. V lost 5 bases to trimming and J lost 9 bases; unmatched junction nucleotides: 3. This chain's CDR3 is CASSTGQGGSPLHF. In nucleotides, the CDR3 is TGTGCCAGCAGCACGGGACAGGGGGGTTCACCCCTCCACTTT.

This clonotype was seen only once. V gene TRBV7-3 combines with J gene TRBJ1-5, with a possible D match to TRBD1 (6 bases). Germline CDR1 SGHTA, CDR2 FQGTGA. The CDR3 is made up of 10 amino acids. V was cut by 5 bases and J by 11 bases, with 7 bases left in between. CDR3 residues: CASSPGAQHF. Written as DNA, the CDR3 is TGTGCCAGCAGCCCAGGGGCCCAGCATTTT.

This clonotype has just a few counts. The rearrangement links TRBV3-1 to TRBJ1-1, with TRBD1 identical over 8 bases. CDR1 and CDR2 from the germline V gene are LGHDT and YNNKEL (reference sequence). The CDR3 covers 14 residues. The V gene end was trimmed by 4 bases and the J gene end by 6 bases; junction bases not matched to a gene: 7. This CDR3 is CASSRGTGLAEAFF. The CDR3 region has the DNA TGTGCCAGCAGCCGCGGGACAGGTCTGGCTGAAGCTTTCTTT.

This clonotype was recorded at least ten times. V and J are TRBV29-1 and TRBJ2-7; possibly TRBD2 for D (6 bases). The CDR3 is 15 residues long. The germline V gene encodes CDR1 SQVTM and CDR2 ANQGSEA. Deletions cut 6 bases from V and 1 base from J, with 19 bases between. CDR3 DNA sequence: TGCAGCGTGGGGGGTGGTCCCTCCAATTCCTACGAGCAGTACTTC. It translates to CSVGGGPSNSYEQYF.

This clonotype was detected many times. One end of the junction fails to match germline, which may point to a read error. The J gene is TRBJ2-1, the V gene TRBV11-2; 10 bases match TRBD1. The CDR3 is made up of 12 amino acids. The V gene's germline CDR1 is SGHAT and CDR2 FQNNGV. CDR3 DNA sequence: TGTGCCAGCAGCACCGACAGGGGGCGGCTAGAGTTC. This gives the protein CASSTDRGRLEF.